This T cell receptor (beta chain) is from a study of CD8+ T cells in alopecia areata (dated 2018 in TCRdb). A note on the overall study: The treated patients took part in an open-label pilot trial in which moderate-to-severe alopecia areata was treated with oral tofacitinib at 5 to 10 mg twice daily. Tofacitinib was given for 6 to 18 months, followed by 6 months of follow-up off drug to assess delayed response and recurrence. Disease severity in treated patients was measured with the SALT score, which quantifies the percentage of affected scalp surface area. The study used high-throughput TCRbeta sequencing to examine T cell clonal expansion in alopecia areata, in both the C3H/HeJ mouse model and human patients. On the human side, TCRbeta sequencing was run on scalp tissue and on sorted CD4+ and CD8+ peripheral blood T cells from healthy controls and from alopecia areata patients with either patchy or totalis/universalis disease. Biopsies were taken from tofacitinib-treated patients at baseline and again at 4 and 24 weeks into treatment, and several of those patients also had a later scalp biopsy. Clonality in the scalp was compared among normal scalp (n=4), patchy alopecia areata scalp (n=8), and alopecia totalis/universalis scalp (n=8). The RNA source kit depended on sample type: the PAXgene miRNA kit for fixed scalp, the miRNeasy kit for PBMCs, and the RNeasy kit for mouse skin. TCRbeta CDR3 regions were amplified by immunoSEQ multiplex PCR using 35 Vbeta forward and 13 Jbeta reverse primers. The paper as a whole reports these results and caveats: Unlike mouse skin, where gammadelta T cells dominate, normal human skin contains resident alphabeta T cells that get sequenced too, which complicates analysis of the scalp TCR repertoire. Compared with normal scalp, lesional scalp had higher clonality and more expanded CD8+ clones, particularly in alopecia totalis/universalis, a pattern that suggests antigenic drive. TCR sequences shared between patients were less clear than in mice, possibly partly because of HLA diversity in the patient population. Because the treated cohort was small and included a single nonresponder, larger studies are needed to assess links between baseline CD8+ expansion and response. Many expanded lesional clones persisted in scalp and blood during tofacitinib treatment, which may partly explain relapse after stopping treatment. Scalp clonality and the number of expanded CD8+ clones among the top 100 scalp clones were significantly decreased by tofacitinib.

This sample's time point label indicates: around 4 weeks on oral tofacitinib. Reading the label with the study, this specimen's treatment or condition is: oral pan-JAK inhibitor, 5-10 mg twice daily. Lesional scalp punch biopsies and peripheral blood were obtained from alopecia areata patients. PBMCs were separated by density centrifugation and stained for CD3, CD4 and CD8, after which CD4+ and CD8+ T cells were sorted on a FACSAria. The library was generated by the immunoSEQ multiplex PCR assay. RNA was extracted from all samples and reverse transcribed into cDNA, which served as template for TCR sequencing. SuperScript III was used to make first-strand cDNA, primed with a 2:1 mix of oligo-dT and random hexamers. A synthetic immune receptor repertoire was used to gauge amplification bias, and whatever bias remained was removed computationally. Regarding the original processing steps: Raw reads were preprocessed to remove errors, and CDR3 was defined according to IMGT conventions as the region from the conserved cysteine to phenylalanine. Clonality was computed by normalizing Shannon entropy by log2 of the number of productive unique TCRs and subtracting the result from 1. Scalp TCRbeta sequences were cross-referenced with sorted blood CD4 and CD8 repertoires so that the CD4 or CD8 identity of scalp clones could be inferred. This immuneACCESS table, as held by TCRdb, lists in-frame sequences with V and J called but not all clones. Of the missing ones, under half trace to an unresolved V gene in checked studies; the others have no known cause. The V and J calls and the clone size are those of that table, but D and trimming were determined from the DNA. The sample has approximately 140,000 clones on record, 82% of them singletons. The ten biggest clones cover 25% of the sample.

Here V drops 2 bases and J drops 6 bases, and the junction holds 9 bases not matched to any gene. From the cysteine up to the phenylalanine, the CDR3 has a length of 16 residues. The retained sequence is limited to the CDR3, 48 bases, with the frame set at the first base. The CDR1 and CDR2 encoded by the germline V gene (reference sequence) are LNHDA and SQIVND. Only one count was recorded for this clone. The target of this receptor is not known. No clone much larger than this one lies a single base away; base qualities are absent. The TCR was taken from a human donor with alopecia areata. Sequenced material: CD8+ T cells sorted from blood, taken at week 4, from a patient treated with tofacitinib. The rearranged chain carries TRBV19 and TRBJ2-2, with 7 middle bases fitting TRBD1. The sequenced DNA: TGTGCCAGTAGTATACCAGACAGGGTGTTCGCCGGGGAGCTGTTTTTT. It specifies CASSIPDRVFAGELFF.